This entry features one TCR beta chain sequence. The template switching step added UMIs that contained a 6-nucleotide sample barcode. Two nested PCRs, about 15 and 9 cycles, amplified TCRalpha and TCRbeta cDNA. For each CDR3 protein, TCRdb gives one entry from its re-call of the 5' RACE reads, without DNA. The record lists fewer than 200,000 distinct CDR3 sequences, of which the ten most abundant hold around 2.8%. The record originates from a study of monozygotic twins with inflammatory bowel disease. Germline V gene data show CDR1 as SGHRS and CDR2 as YFSETQ. CDR3 length equals 17 residues. Material: blood. The sequence came from a human donor with ulcerative colitis or Crohn's disease, or a healthy co-twin of an affected twin (not recorded which). The chain employs TRBV5-1 and TRBJ2-7; the D call from TCRdb, TRBD2, cannot be confirmed without DNA. The CDR3 spells CASSWKGLAGSSYEQYF.